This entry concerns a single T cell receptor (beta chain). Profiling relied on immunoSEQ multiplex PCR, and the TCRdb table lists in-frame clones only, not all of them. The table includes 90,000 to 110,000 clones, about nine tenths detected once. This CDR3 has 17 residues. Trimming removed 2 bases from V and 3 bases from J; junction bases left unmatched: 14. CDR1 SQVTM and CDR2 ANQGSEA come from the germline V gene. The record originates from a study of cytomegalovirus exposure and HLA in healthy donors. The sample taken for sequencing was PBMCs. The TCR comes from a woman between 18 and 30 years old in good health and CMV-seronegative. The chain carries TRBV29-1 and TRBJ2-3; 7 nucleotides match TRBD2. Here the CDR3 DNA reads TGCAGCGTTGAACCCGGGACCCTGGGTAGCGGGACAGATACGCAGTATTTT. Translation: CSVEPGTLGSGTDTQYF.